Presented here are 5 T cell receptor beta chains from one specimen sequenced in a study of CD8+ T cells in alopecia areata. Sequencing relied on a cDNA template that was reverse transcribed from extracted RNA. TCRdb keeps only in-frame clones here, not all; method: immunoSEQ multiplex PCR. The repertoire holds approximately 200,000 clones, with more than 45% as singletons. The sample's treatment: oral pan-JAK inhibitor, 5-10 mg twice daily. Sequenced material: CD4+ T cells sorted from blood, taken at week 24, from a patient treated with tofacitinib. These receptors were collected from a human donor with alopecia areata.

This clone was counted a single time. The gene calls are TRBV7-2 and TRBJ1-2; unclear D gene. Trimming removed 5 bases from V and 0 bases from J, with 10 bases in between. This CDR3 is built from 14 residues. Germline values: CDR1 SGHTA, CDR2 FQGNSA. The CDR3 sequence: CASSLSGSNYGYTF. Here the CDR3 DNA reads TGTGCCAGCAGCCTAAGTGGATCTAACTATGGCTACACCTTC.

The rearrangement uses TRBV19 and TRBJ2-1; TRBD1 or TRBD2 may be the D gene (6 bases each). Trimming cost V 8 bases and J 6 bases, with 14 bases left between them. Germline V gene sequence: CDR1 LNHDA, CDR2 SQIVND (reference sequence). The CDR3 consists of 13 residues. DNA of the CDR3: TGTGCCAGTCGTTCCGAGGGGGGCAATGAGCAGTTCTTC. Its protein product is CASRSEGGNEQFF. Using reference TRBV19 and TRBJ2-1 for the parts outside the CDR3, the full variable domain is DGGITQSPKYLFRKEGQNVTLSCEQNLNHDAMYWYRQDPGQGLRLIYYSQIVNDFQKGDIAEGYSVSREKKESFPLTVTSAQKNPTAFYLCASRSEGGNEQFFGPGTRLTVL.

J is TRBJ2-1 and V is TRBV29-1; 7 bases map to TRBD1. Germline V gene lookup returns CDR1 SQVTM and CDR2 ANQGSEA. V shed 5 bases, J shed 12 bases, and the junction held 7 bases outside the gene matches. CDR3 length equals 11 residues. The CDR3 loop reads CSVYRTGLQFF. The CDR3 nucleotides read TGCAGCGTTTATAGGACAGGACTGCAGTTCTTC.

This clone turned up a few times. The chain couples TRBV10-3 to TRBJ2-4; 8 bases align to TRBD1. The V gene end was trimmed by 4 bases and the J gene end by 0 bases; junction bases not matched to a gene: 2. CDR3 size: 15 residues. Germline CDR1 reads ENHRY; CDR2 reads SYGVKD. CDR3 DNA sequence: TGTGCCATCAGTGGAGGGACAGGAGCCAAAAACATTCAGTACTTC. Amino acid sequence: CAISGGTGAKNIQYF.

CDR3 in amino acids: CASSFGERTEAFF. In nucleotides, the CDR3 is TGTGCCAGCAGCTTCGGTGAGAGGACTGAAGCTTTCTTT. The genes are TRBV7-3 and TRBJ1-1, with D hard to call. Germline V lookup: CDR1 SGHTA, CDR2 FQGTGA. This CDR3 is built from 13 residues. The V end lost 3 bases, the J end lost 5 bases, and 10 bases lay between the germline ends. Complete variable domain (other parts from reference TRBV7-3 and TRBJ1-1): GAGVSQTPSNKVTEKGKYVELRCDPISGHTALYWYRQSLGQGPEFLIYFQGTGAADDSGLPNDRFFAVRPEGSVSTLKIQRTERGDSAVYLCASSFGERTEAFFGQGTRLTVV.